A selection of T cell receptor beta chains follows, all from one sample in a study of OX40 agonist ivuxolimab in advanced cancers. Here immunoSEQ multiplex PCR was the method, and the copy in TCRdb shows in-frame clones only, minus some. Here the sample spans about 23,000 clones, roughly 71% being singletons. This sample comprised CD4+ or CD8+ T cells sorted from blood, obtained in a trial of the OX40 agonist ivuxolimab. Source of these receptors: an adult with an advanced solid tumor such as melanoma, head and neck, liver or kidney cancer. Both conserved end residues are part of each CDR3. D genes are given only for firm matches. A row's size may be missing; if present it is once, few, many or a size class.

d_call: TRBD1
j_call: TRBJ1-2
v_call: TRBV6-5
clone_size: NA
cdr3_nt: TGTGCCAGCAGTTACTCCCGGACAGGGGGCGGCTATGGCTACACCTTC
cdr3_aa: CASSYSRTGGGYGYTF

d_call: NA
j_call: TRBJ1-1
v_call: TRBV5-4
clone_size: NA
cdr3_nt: TGTGCCAGCAGCTTCGGGCGGGGGAACACTGAAGCTTTCTTT
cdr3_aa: CASSFGRGNTEAFF

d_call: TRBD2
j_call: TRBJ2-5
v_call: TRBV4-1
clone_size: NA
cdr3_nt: TGCGCCAGCAGCCGAGGACTAGCGGACCAAGAGACCCAGTACTTC
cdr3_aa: CASSRGLADQETQYF

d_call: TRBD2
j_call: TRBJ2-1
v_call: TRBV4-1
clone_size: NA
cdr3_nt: TGCGCCAGCAGCCAAGATCGAACTAGCGGGAGTGGGGGCGATGAGCAGTTCTTC
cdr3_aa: CASSQDRTSGSGGDEQFF

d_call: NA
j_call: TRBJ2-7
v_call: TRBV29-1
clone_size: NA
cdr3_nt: TGCAGCGTTAGGACGGTCCCCTACGAGCAGTACTTC
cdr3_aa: CSVRTVPYEQYF

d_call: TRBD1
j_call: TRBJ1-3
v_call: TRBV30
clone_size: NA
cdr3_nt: TGTGCCTGGAGGAAGGACAGGCTCTCTGGAAACACCATATATTTT
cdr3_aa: CAWRKDRLSGNTIYF

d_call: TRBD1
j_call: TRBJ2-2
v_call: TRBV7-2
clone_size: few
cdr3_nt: TGTGCCAGCAGCTGGAGACAGGGGGCGAACACCGGGGAGCTGTTTTTT
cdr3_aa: CASSWRQGANTGELFF

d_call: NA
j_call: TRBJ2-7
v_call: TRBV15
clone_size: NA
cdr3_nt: TGTGCCACCAGCAGGATTTTTTTTCAGGGCCTTAACTACGAGCAGTACTTC
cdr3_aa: CATSRIFFQGLNYEQYF

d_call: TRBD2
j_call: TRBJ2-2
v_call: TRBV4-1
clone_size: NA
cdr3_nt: TGCGCCAGCAGCCCGCAAGCGGGAGGGCTGCCCGGGGAGCTGTTTTTT
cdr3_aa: CASSPQAGGLPGELFF

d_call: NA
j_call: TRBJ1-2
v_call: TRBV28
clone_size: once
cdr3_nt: TGTGCCAGCAGTTTTGCGGGACAAGGGGTCTATGGCTACACCTTC
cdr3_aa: CASSFAGQGVYGYTF

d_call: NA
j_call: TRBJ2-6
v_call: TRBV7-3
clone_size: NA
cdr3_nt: TGTGCCAGCAGCCTACGGGGCGGCAGCTCTGGGGCCAACGTCCTGACTTTC
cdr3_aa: CASSLRGGSSGANVLTF

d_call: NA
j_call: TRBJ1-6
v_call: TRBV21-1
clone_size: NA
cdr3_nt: TGTGCCATATGGACAGGCGTTACGGATTCACCCCTCCACTTT
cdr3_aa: CAIWTGVTDSPLHF

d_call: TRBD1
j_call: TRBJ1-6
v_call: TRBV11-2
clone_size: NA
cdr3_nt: TGTGCCAGCAGCGCAGGACAGGGGAGCTCCTATAATTCACCCCTCCACTTT
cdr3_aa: CASSAGQGSSYNSPLHF

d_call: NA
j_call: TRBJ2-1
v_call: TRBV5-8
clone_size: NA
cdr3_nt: TGTGCCAGCAGCTTGGAAAGCCACAATGAGCAGTTCTTC
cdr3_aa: CASSLESHNEQFF

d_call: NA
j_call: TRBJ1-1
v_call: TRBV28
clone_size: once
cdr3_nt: TGTGCCAGCACGTCTGCGGGGGTCAACACTGAAGCTTTCTTT
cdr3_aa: CASTSAGVNTEAFF

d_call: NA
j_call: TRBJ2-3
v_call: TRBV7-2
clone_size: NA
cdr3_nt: TGTGCCAGCAGCTTAGGAGGCCCAGATACGCAGTATTTT
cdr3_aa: CASSLGGPDTQYF

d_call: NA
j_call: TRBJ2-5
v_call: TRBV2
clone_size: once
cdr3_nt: TGTGCCAGCATGGGGGCCTTCCAAGAGACCCAGTACTTC
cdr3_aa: CASMGAFQETQYF

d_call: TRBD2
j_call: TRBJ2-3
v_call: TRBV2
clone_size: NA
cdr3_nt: TGTGCCAGCAGTGAACGGTTGCGGGGGGACTTCACAGATACGCAGTATTTT
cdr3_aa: CASSERLRGDFTDTQYF

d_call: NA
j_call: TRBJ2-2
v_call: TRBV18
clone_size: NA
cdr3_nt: TGTGCCACCGGAGGACTAACCGGCACCGGGGAGCTGTTTTTT
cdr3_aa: CATGGLTGTGELFF

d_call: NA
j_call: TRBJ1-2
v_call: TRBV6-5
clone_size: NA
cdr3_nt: TGTGCCAGCAGTTACTCACTCGTCGGTAGGGGCTATGGCTACACCTTC
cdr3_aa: CASSYSLVGRGYGYTF

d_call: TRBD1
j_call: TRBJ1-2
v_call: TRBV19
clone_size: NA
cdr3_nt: TGTGCCAGTAAACGACAGGGGGGAACCGCTAACTATGGCTACACCTTC
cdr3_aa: CASKRQGGTANYGYTF

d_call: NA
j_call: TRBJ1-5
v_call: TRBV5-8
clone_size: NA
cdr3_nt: TGTGCCAGCATGGGGAGCAATCAGCCCCAGCATTTT
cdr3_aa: CASMGSNQPQHF

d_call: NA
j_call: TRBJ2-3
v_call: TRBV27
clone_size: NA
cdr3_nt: TGTGCCAGCAGTCCCCGGACAGCGGGCACAGATACGCAGTATTTT
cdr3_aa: CASSPRTAGTDTQYF

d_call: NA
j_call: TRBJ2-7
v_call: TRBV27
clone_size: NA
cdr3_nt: TGTGCCAGCAGTTTACGGAGTACCTACGAGCAGTACTTC
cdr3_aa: CASSLRSTYEQYF

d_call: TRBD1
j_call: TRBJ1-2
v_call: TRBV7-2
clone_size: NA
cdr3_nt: TGTGCCAGCAGCGGAGGACAGGGGAGGAATGGCTACACCTTC
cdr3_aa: CASSGGQGRNGYTF

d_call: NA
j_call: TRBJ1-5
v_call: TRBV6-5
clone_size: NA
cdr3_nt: TGTGCCAGCAGTTACTCTCGCCAGGGCGGCGGGCCCCAGCATTTT
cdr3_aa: CASSYSRQGGGPQHF

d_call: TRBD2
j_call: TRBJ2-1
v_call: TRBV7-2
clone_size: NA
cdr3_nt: TGTGCCAGCAGCTCTGGTAGGACTAGCGGGAGCGATGAGCAGTTCTTC
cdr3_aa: CASSSGRTSGSDEQFF

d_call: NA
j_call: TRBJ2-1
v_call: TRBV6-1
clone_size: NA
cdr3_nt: TGTGCCAGCTACCGACCTAGGTACAATGAGCAGTTCTTC
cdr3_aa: CASYRPRYNEQFF

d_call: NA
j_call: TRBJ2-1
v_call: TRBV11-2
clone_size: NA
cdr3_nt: TGTGCCAGCAGCTCGGACCTGAACAGGGCCAATGAGCAGTTCTTC
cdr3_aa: CASSSDLNRANEQFF

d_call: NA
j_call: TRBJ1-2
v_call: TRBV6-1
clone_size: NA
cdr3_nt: TGTGCCAGCAGTGAACCCGGAATCACCTCTTACTATGGCTACACCTTC
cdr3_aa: CASSEPGITSYYGYTF

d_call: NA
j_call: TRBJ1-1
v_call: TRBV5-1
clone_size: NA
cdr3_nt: TGCGCCAGCAGCTTGGATGGGCAGGCCATCACTGAAGCTTTCTTT
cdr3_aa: CASSLDGQAITEAFF

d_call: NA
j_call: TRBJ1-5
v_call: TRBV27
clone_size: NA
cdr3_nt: TGTGCCAGCAGCACAGACATCAGGCAGCCCCAGCATTTT
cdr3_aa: CASSTDIRQPQHF

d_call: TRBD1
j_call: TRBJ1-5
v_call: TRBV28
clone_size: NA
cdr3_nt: TGTGCCAGCAGCCCCGGACAGGGAGATCAGCCCCAGCATTTT
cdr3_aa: CASSPGQGDQPQHF

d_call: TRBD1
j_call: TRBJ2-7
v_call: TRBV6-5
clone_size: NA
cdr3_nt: TGTGCCAGCAGTTACACGAAACAGGGGGCGAGCTACGAGCAGTACTTC
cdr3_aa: CASSYTKQGASYEQYF

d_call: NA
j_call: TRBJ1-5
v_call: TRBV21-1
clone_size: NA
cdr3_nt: TGTGCCAGCAGCAAAGAAACAGCTATTAGCAATCAGCCCCAGCATTTT
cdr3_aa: CASSKETAISNQPQHF

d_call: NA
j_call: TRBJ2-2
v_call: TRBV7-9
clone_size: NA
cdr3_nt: TGTGCCAGCAGCGGGTACCGGGACCCCGGGGAGCTGTTTTTT
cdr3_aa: CASSGYRDPGELFF

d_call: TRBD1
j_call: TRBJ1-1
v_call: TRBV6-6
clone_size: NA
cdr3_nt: TGTGCCAGCAGTTATACAGGGGGGAACACTGAAGCTTTCTTT
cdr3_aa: CASSYTGGNTEAFF

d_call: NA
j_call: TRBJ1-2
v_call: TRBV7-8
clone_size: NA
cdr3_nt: TGTGCCAGCAGCTTGGCGACAGCTATAAACTATGGCTACACCTTC
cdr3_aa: CASSLATAINYGYTF

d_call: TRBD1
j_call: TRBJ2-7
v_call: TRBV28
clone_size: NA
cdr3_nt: TGTGCCACCATGGGATGGGACAGGGGTTTCGAGCAGTACTTC
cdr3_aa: CATMGWDRGFEQYF

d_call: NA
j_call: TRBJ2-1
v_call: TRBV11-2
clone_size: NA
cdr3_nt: TGTGCCAGCAGCTTAACGGCTAGCGACAATGAGCAGTTCTTC
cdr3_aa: CASSLTASDNEQFF

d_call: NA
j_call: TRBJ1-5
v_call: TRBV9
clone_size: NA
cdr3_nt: TGTGCCAGCAGCGTAGACCCCCTGGCGCCCCAGCATTTT
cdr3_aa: CASSVDPLAPQHF

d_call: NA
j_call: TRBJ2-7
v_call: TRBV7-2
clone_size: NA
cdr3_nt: TGTGCCAGCAGCTTAGAAGGACAGAGGGGTTACGAGCAGTACTTC
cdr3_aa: CASSLEGQRGYEQYF

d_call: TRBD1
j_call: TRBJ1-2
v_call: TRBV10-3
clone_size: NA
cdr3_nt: TGTGCCATCAGTGAGGACGGACAGGGGGCTGGAGGCTACACCTTC
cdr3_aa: CAISEDGQGAGGYTF

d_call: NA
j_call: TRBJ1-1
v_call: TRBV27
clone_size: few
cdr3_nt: TGTGCCAGCAGTTTATCGGGCGGGAACACTGAAGCTTTCTTT
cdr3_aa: CASSLSGGNTEAFF

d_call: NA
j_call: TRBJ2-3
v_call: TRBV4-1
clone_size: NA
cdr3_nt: TGCGCCAGCAGCCTGAGTGAGGGGGGCTCAGATACGCAGTATTTT
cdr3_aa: CASSLSEGGSDTQYF

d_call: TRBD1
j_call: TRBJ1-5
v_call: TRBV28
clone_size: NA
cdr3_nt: TGTGCCAGCAGTCCCGGACAGGGTAATCAGCCCCAGCATTTT
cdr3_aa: CASSPGQGNQPQHF

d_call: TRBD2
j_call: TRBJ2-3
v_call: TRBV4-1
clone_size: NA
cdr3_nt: TGCGCCAGCAGCCCCCGGGGACTAGGGACAGATACGCAGTATTTT
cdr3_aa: CASSPRGLGTDTQYF

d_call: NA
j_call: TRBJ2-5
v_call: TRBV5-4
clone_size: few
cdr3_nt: TGTGCCAGCAGCTTGGGTCGGGGACGGGAGACCCAGTACTTC
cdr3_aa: CASSLGRGRETQYF

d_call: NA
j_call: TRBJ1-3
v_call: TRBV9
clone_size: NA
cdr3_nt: TGTGCCAGCAGCGAGGGCATCAACTCTGGAAACACCATATATTTT
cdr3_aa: CASSEGINSGNTIYF

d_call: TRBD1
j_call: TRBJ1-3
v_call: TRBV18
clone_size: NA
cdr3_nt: TGTGCCAGCTCACCTGACAGGGGTGGAAACACCATATATTTT
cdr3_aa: CASSPDRGGNTIYF

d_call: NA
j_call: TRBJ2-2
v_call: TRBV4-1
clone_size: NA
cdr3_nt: TGCGCCAGCAGCCATTTACTGCTCGGAGACAGGGAGGGGCCCGGGGAGCTGTTTTTT
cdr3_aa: CASSHLLLGDREGPGELFF

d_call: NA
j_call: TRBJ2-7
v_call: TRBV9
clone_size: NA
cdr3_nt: TGTGCCAGCAGCGTGGCAACAGCGCCCTACGAGCAGTACTTC
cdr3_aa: CASSVATAPYEQYF

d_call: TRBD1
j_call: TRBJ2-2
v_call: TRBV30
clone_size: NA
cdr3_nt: TGTGCCTGGAGTCTCGGGACAGGGCGGCGGGAGCTGTTTTTT
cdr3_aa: CAWSLGTGRRELFF

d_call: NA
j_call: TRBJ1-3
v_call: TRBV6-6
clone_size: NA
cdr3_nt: TGTGCCAGCACCGACGGTTCCTCTGGAAACACCATATATTTT
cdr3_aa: CASTDGSSGNTIYF

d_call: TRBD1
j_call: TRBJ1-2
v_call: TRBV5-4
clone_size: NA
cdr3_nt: TGTGCCAGCAGCTTGGTGGGACAGGGGCCTAACTATGGCTACACCTTC
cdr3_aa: CASSLVGQGPNYGYTF

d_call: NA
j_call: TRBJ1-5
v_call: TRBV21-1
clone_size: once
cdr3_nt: TGTGCCAGCAGCAGGGTAGGGGCCCCGGGGAATCAGCCCCAGCATTTT
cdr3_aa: CASSRVGAPGNQPQHF

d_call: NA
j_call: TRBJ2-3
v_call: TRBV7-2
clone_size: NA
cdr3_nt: TGTGCCAGCAGCTTAGGGAGGGGCACAGATACGCAGTATTTT
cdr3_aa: CASSLGRGTDTQYF

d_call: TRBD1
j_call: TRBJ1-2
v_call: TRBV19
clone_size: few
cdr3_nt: TGTGCCAGTAGTAGGGACAGCCCTAACTATGGCTACACCTTC
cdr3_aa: CASSRDSPNYGYTF

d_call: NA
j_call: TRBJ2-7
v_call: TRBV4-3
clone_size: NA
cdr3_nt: TGCGCCAGCAGCCAAGGCCTCGGGACAACCTACGAGCAGTACTTC
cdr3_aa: CASSQGLGTTYEQYF

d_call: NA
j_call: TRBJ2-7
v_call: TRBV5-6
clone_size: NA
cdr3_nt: TGTGCCAGCAGCTCCCGGGCGGGGGCAACCTACGAGCAGTACTTC
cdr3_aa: CASSSRAGATYEQYF